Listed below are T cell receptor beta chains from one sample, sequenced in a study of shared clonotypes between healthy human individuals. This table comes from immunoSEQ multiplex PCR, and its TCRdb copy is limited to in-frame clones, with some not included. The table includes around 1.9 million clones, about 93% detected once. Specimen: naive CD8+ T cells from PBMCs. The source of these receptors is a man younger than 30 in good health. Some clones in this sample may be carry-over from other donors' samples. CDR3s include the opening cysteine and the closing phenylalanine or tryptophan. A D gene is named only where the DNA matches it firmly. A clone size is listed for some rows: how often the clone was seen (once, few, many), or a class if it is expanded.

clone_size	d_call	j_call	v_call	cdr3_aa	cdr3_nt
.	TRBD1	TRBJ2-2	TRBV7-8	CASSSEGGAYTGELFF	TGTGCCAGCAGCTCCGAAGGGGGCGCATACACCGGGGAGCTGTTTTTT
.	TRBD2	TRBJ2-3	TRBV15	CATSFLAGTDTQYF	TGTGCCACCAGTTTTCTAGCGGGAACAGATACGCAGTATTTT
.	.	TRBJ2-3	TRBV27	CASSLRVQGRTDTQYF	TGTGCCAGCAGTTTACGGGTTCAGGGTAGAACAGATACGCAGTATTTT
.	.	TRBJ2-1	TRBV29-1	CSTSGPRNEQFF	TGCAGTACAAGCGGGCCCAGGAATGAGCAGTTCTTC
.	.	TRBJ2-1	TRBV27	CASSLAGTYNEQFF	TGTGCCAGCAGTTTGGCAGGGACATACAATGAGCAGTTCTTC
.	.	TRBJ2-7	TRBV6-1	CASSPRRNEQYF	TGTGCCAGTTCCCCCAGGAGGAACGAGCAGTACTTC
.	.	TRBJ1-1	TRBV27	CASSSGLLNTEAFF	TGTGCCAGCAGTTCGGGACTCTTGAACACTGAAGCTTTCTTT
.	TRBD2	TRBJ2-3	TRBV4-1	CASSHPPQLAGVTDTQYF	TGCGCCAGCAGCCATCCACCCCAACTAGCGGGAGTAACAGATACGCAGTATTTT
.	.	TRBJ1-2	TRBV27	CASSPVGPGGYTF	TGTGCCAGCAGCCCTGTGGGGCCGGGGGGCTACACCTTC
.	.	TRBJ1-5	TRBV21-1	CASSSRQGCNQPQHF	TGTGCCAGCAGCAGCCGACAGGGGTGCAATCAGCCCCAGCATTTT
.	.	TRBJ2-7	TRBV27	CASSSGQLLYEQYF	TGTGCCAGCAGTTCAGGACAGCTTCTCTACGAGCAGTACTTC
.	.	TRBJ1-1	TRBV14	CASSHLDGTEAFF	TGTGCCAGCAGCCACCTGGACGGAACTGAAGCTTTCTTT
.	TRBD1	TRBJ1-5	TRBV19	CASSIERQGAQPQHF	TGTGCCAGTAGTATAGAGCGACAGGGGGCACAGCCCCAGCATTTT
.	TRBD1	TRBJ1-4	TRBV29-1	CSANTGGGEKLFF	TGCAGCGCCAATACAGGGGGGGGTGAAAAACTGTTTTTT
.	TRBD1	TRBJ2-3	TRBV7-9	CASSLAYGTGGDTQYF	TGTGCCAGCAGCTTAGCTTACGGGACAGGGGGGGATACGCAGTATTTT
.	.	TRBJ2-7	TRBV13	CASSFSGVGSIYEQYF	TGTGCCAGCAGCTTCTCGGGAGTCGGATCGATTTACGAGCAGTACTTC
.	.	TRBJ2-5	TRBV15	CATNLREGETQYF	TGTGCCACCAATCTACGCGAGGGGGAGACCCAGTACTTC
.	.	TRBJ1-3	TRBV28	CASSGHGGGRNTIYF	TGTGCCAGCAGTGGACACGGGGGCGGGCGAAACACCATATATTTT
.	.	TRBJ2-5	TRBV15	CATRDFQETQYF	TGTGCCACCAGGGACTTTCAAGAGACCCAGTACTTC
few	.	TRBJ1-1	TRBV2	CASTMGGNTEAFF	TGTGCCAGCACCATGGGGGGGAACACTGAAGCTTTCTTT
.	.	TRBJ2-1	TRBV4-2	CASSQGVGRLDEQFF	TGTGCCAGCAGCCAAGGAGTTGGGCGACTCGATGAGCAGTTCTTC
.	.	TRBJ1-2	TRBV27	CASRSQNANYGYTF	TGTGCCAGCAGATCCCAGAACGCTAACTATGGCTACACCTTC
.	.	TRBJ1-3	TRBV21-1	CASSQTGLLSGNTIYF	TGTGCCAGCAGCCAGACAGGTCTACTCTCTGGAAACACCATATATTTT
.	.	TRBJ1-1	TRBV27	CASSLGRTANTEAFF	TGTGCCAGCAGTTTAGGACGGACAGCGAACACTGAAGCTTTCTTT
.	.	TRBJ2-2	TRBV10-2	CASSEKWAGRRNTGELFF	TGCGCCAGCAGTGAGAAGTGGGCGGGACGGAGAAACACCGGGGAGCTGTTTTTT
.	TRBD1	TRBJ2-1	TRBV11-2	CASSGVTGGSSYNEQFF	TGTGCCAGCAGCGGCGTTACAGGGGGAAGCTCCTACAATGAGCAGTTCTTC
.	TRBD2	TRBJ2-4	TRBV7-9	CASSTGTSGTKNIQYF	TGTGCCAGCAGCACCGGGACTAGCGGAACCAAAAACATTCAGTACTTC
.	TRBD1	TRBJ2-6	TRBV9	CASSVGDRISSGANVLTF	TGTGCCAGCAGCGTAGGGGACAGGATTAGCTCTGGGGCCAACGTCCTGACTTTC
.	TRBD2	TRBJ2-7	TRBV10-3	CAISANSGKFYEQYF	TGTGCCATCAGTGCAAATAGCGGGAAATTTTACGAGCAGTACTTC
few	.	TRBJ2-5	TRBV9	CASSGRDGQTARETQYF	TGTGCCAGCAGCGGCCGTGATGGGCAAACGGCTAGGGAGACCCAGTACTTC
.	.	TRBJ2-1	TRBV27	CASSLRGGARDEQFF	TGTGCCAGCAGTTTACGAGGGGGGGCCCGGGATGAGCAGTTCTTC
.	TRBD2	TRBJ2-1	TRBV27	CASSFRPGLAGDNEQFF	TGTGCCAGCAGTTTTAGGCCAGGACTAGCGGGAGACAATGAGCAGTTCTTC
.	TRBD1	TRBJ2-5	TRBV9	CASSAPAGQGKETQYF	TGTGCCAGCAGCGCCCCTGCGGGACAGGGTAAAGAGACCCAGTACTTC
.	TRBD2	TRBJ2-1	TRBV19	CASSIGGLAGGIAYNEQFF	TGTGCCAGTAGTATAGGCGGCCTAGCGGGAGGAATAGCCTACAATGAGCAGTTCTTC
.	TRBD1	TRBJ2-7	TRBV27	CATHARGTGFDEQYF	TGTGCCACCCACGCCCGCGGGACAGGGTTTGACGAGCAGTACTTC
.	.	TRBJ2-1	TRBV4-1	CASSLGQGSEQFF	TGCGCCAGCAGCCTCGGTCAGGGAAGTGAGCAGTTCTTC
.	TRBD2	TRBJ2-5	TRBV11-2	CASSLRITSGRGQETQYF	TGTGCCAGCAGCTTACGGATTACTAGCGGGAGGGGCCAAGAGACCCAGTACTTC
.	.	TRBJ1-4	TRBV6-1	CASSELAPWVFF	TGTGCCAGCAGTGAATTGGCCCCCTGGGTGTTTTTT
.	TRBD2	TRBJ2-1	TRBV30	CAWSVAGTSGESDEQFF	TGTGCCTGGAGTGTAGCCGGGACTAGCGGGGAGAGCGATGAGCAGTTCTTC
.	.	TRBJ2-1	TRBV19	CASSIGSGSSYNEQFF	TGTGCCAGTAGTATCGGTAGCGGCAGCTCCTACAATGAGCAGTTCTTC
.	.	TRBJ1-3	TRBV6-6	CASSYYNSGNTIYF	TGTGCCAGCAGTTACTATAACTCTGGAAACACCATATATTTT
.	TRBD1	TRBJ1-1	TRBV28	CASRRDRRNTEAFF	TGTGCCAGCAGGAGGGACAGACGGAACACTGAAGCTTTCTTT
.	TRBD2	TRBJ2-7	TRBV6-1	CASSELSGRAYEQYF	TGTGCCAGCAGTGAATTGAGCGGGAGAGCCTACGAGCAGTACTTC